Following are 29 T cell receptor beta chains from one sample sequenced in a study of T cells in Graves' hyperthyroidism and ophthalmopathy. Amplification of TCR beta CDR3 regions used RNA as the template. The TCR CDR3 first-round RT-PCR relied on the HTBI primer set. TCRdb independently ran MiXCR on the multiplex PCR reads; one entry per CDR3 protein. The sample lists 340,000 or so distinct CDR3 sequences, about 15% occurring once. Sequencing was done on a sample of blood. All receptors derive from a man younger than 40 with Graves' hyperthyroidism.

This clonotype was seen many times. The V gene is TRBV7-6, the J gene TRBJ2-1, with unresolved D. Germline lookup yields CDR1 SGHVS and CDR2 FNYEAQ. Trimming shortened V by 4 bases and J by 9 bases, and 16 bases separated the two germline ends. The CDR3 totals 14 residues. The CDR3 spells CASSSTRNRAEQFF. CDR3 in DNA: TGTGCCAGCAGCTCCACCCGGAACCGGGCTGAGCAGTTCTTC.

This clonotype was detected ten times or more. The chain recombines TRBV11-3 with TRBJ2-4; 10 nucleotides match TRBD2. Germline assignment: CDR1 SGHNT and CDR2 YENEEA. This CDR3 has 16 residues. V was pared by 5 bases and J by 7 bases, with 11 bases of the junction left unmatched. The CDR3 protein is CASSPTSGMGGNIQYF. The DNA of the CDR3 is TGTGCCAGCAGCCCCACTAGCGGGATGGGGGGGAACATTCAGTACTTC.

The chain uses TRBV10-3 and TRBJ2-1; D is unresolved. Germline V gene data show CDR1 as ENHRY and CDR2 as SYGVKD. The CDR3 has 11 amino acids. Trimming removed 4 bases from V and 6 bases from J, with 4 bases in between. The DNA for the CDR3 is TGTGCCATCAGTGCCTCCAATGAGCAGTTCTTC. As protein: CAISASNEQFF.

The rearrangement links TRBV28 to TRBJ2-7; D is ambiguous. The V and J ends lost 6 bases and 3 bases respectively, with 18 bases between them. The CDR3 is made up of 15 amino acids. Per germline, CDR1 MDHEN and CDR2 SYDVKM. The CDR3 loop reads CASSYITSGIYEQYF. The CDR3 DNA sequence: TGTGCCAGCAGCTACATAACCTCCGGTATCTACGAGCAGTACTTC. The variable domain in full, completed from reference TRBV28 and TRBJ2-7, reads DVKVTQSSRYLVKRTGEKVFLECVQDMDHENMFWYRQDPGLGLRLIYFSYDVKMKEKGDIPEGYSVSREKKERFSLILESASTNQTSMYLCASSYITSGIYEQYFGPGTRLTVT.

The sample holds a few counts of this clonotype. This chain connects TRBV9 to TRBJ2-3, with TRBD2 identical over 7 bases. Looked up from germline, CDR1 is SGDLS and CDR2 is YYNGEE. Trimming removed 8 bases from V and 6 bases from J; junction bases left unmatched: 12. The CDR3 is 14 amino acids. This chain's CDR3 is CASSGTNPRDTQYF. CDR3 DNA: TGTGCCAGTTCCGGGACTAACCCCAGGGATACGCAGTATTTT.

This clonotype was seen only a few times. This sequence joins TRBV5-4 and TRBJ2-1; 7 bases are shared with TRBD1. This CDR3 region has 15 residues. The J segment lost 6 bases and the V segment lost 4 bases, leaving 10 bases of the junction unmatched. The germline gives CDR1 SGHNT, CDR2 YYREEE (reference sequence). The CDR3 loop reads CASSPRQGWGNEQFF. CDR3 coding DNA: TGTGCCAGCAGCCCAAGACAGGGTTGGGGCAATGAGCAGTTCTTC.

In this sample, this clonotype turned up a few times. The rearrangement uses TRBV6-1 and TRBJ2-2, with D possibly matching TRBD1 (5 bases). V was trimmed by 7 bases and J by 8 bases, leaving 14 bases between them. Germline V gene lookup returns CDR1 MNHNS and CDR2 SASEGT. The CDR3 totals 13 residues. The DNA for the CDR3 is TGTGCCAGCACCCGTCAGGGCCAGGGGGAGCTGTTTTTT. It is translated as CASTRQGQGELFF.

The V gene is TRBV7-2, the J gene TRBJ1-4; a possible D gene is TRBD1 (5 bases). The CDR3 loop spans 16 amino acids. Trimming took 5 bases from V and 7 from J, leaving 20 bases between them. CDR1 and CDR2 (germline): SGHTA, FQGNSA. CDR3 DNA sequence: TGTGCCAGCAGCCCTCGAGGGGCAGCGAGGGGTGAAAAACTGTTTTTT. It translates to CASSPRGAARGEKLFF.

This clonotype was recorded at least ten times. This chain joins TRBV6-5 and TRBJ2-7, with TRBD1 matching over 9 bases. Germline-derived CDR1 and CDR2 are MNHEY and SVGAGI. This CDR3 contains 15 residues. V lost 2 bases, J lost 3 bases, and 5 bases stayed unmatched. The CDR3 protein is CASSYAGTGYYEQYF. The CDR3 DNA is TGTGCCAGCAGTTACGCTGGGACAGGGTACTACGAGCAGTACTTC.

There are a few counts of this clonotype. The chain joins TRBV14 to TRBJ2-1; 8 bases are shared with TRBD2. With V trimmed by 0 bases and J by 4 bases, 2 bases remained unmatched. The germline V gene has CDR1 SGHDN and CDR2 FVKESK. The CDR3 consists of 15 residues. CDR3 bases: TGTGCCAGCAGCCAAGAGCGGGAGGTATACAATGAGCAGTTCTTC. Protein product: CASSQEREVYNEQFF. The full variable domain, rest sourced from reference TRBV14 and TRBJ2-1, is EAGVTQFPSHSVIEKGQTVTLRCDPISGHDNLYWYRRVMGKEIKFLLHFVKESKQDESGMPNNRFLAERTGGTYSTLKVQPAELEDSGVYFCASSQEREVYNEQFFGPGTRLTVL.

This clonotype has a handful of counts. The rearrangement uses TRBV19 and TRBJ2-5, with D unclear. CDR1 LNHDA and CDR2 SQIVND come from the germline V gene (reference sequence). The V and J ends lost 3 bases and 1 base respectively, with 9 bases between them. The CDR3 is made up of 14 amino acids. CDR3 protein: CASSIQGIQETQYF. The CDR3 DNA reads TGTGCCAGTAGTATCCAAGGGATCCAAGAGACCCAGTACTTC.

This clonotype has at least ten counts. The chain carries TRBV3-1 and TRBJ1-5; no definite D call. CDR1 and CDR2 (germline): LGHDT, YNNKEL (reference sequence). The CDR3 is 17 amino acids. V dropped 4 bases and J dropped 4 bases, with 20 bases sitting between them. The CDR3 region has the DNA TGTGCCAGCAGCCCCAGCTTCGGGGTGGCGGGGAATCAGCCCCAGCATTTT. Its protein product is CASSPSFGVAGNQPQHF.

In its sample, this clonotype was seen many times. This chain uses TRBV11-2 with TRBJ1-6; 7 bases fit TRBD1. V dropped 5 bases and J dropped 4; count of bases not matched to a gene: 5. Germline CDR1 and CDR2: SGHAT and FQNNGV. The CDR3 is 15 residues long. CDR3 sequence reads: CASSQMGQYNSPLHF. CDR3 nucleotides: TGTGCCAGCAGCCAAATGGGACAGTATAATTCACCCCTCCACTTT.

This clonotype occurred a few times. This rearrangement joins TRBV7-9 to TRBJ1-1; D unresolved. This CDR3 has 9 residues. Trimming removed 10 bases at V and 12 bases at J, with 12 bases between. CDR1 is SEHNR and CDR2 is FQNEAQ in the germline V gene (reference sequence). CDR3 sequence: CAIGQGTFF. The CDR3 coding sequence is TGTGCCATAGGCCAAGGGACTTTCTTT.

The chain couples TRBV10-3 to TRBJ2-3, with 14 bases lining up with TRBD2. V lost 6 bases to trimming and J lost 9 bases; unmatched junction nucleotides: 5. CDR1 is ENHRY, CDR2 SYGVKD, per germline. The length of the CDR3 is 14 residues. The CDR3 DNA reads TGTGCCATCAGGACTAGCGGGAGGGCCGGCACGCAGTATTTT. Translating it yields CAIRTSGRAGTQYF.

Ten or more counts support this clonotype. The rearrangement uses TRBV12-3 or TRBV12-4 and TRBJ1-1; D call uncertain. The CDR3 is 13 amino acids. V lost 2 bases, J lost 5 bases, and 9 bases lay in between. In nucleotides, the CDR3 is TGTGCCAGCAGTTTAAACGAGGAAACTGAAGCTTTCTTT. Translating it yields CASSLNEETEAFF.

This clonotype was recorded at least ten times. The chain combines TRBV13 with TRBJ1-1; D unresolved. Per the germline V gene, CDR1 is PRHDT and CDR2 is FYEKMQ (reference sequence). V lost 1 base and J lost 4, with 4 bases in between. The CDR3 totals 12 residues. The CDR3 protein is CASSLVGTEAFF. As DNA, the CDR3 is TGTGCCAGCAGCTTAGTGGGCACTGAAGCTTTCTTT.

The table lists this clonotype with many counts. The V gene is TRBV5-1, the J gene TRBJ1-2, with D possibly being TRBD1 (6 bases). Germline loops: CDR1 SGHRS, CDR2 YFSETQ. With 4 bases removed from V and 6 bases from J, the gap between germline ends came to 13 bases. The CDR3 is 13 amino acids. CDR3 nucleotide sequence: TGCGCCAGCAGCAATCACGGGGGCGATGGCTACACCTTC. Its translation is CASSNHGGDGYTF.

The CDR3: CASSVEWGQNTDTQYF. The CDR3 nucleotides are TGTGCCAGCAGCGTAGAATGGGGACAGAACACAGATACGCAGTATTTT. The J gene is TRBJ2-3, the V gene TRBV9; TRBD1 aligns across 7 bases. Germline CDR1 SGDLS, CDR2 YYNGEE. The CDR3 has 16 residues. V lost 0 bases and J lost 2; bases outside the gene matches: 6.

This clonotype was counted ten times or more. V gene TRBV7-9 combines with J gene TRBJ2-1; D remains unclear. Germline CDR1 SEHNR, CDR2 FQNEAQ (reference sequence). This CDR3 is built from 10 residues. Trimming left V 11 bases short and J 9 bases short, with 11 bases between. This CDR3 reads CADGSSEQFF. The CDR3 DNA follows: TGTGCCGACGGCAGTAGTGAGCAGTTCTTC.

This clonotype was recorded at least ten times. The rearrangement joins TRBV12-3 or TRBV12-4 to TRBJ2-3; D is unresolved. Trimming removed 4 bases at V and 6 bases at J, with 5 bases between. CDR3 length: 11 residues. The CDR3 here is CASSSGDTQYF. DNA of the CDR3: TGTGCCAGCAGTTCGGGCGATACGCAGTATTTT.

This clonotype was observed many times. The chain is built from TRBV5-1 and TRBJ1-3; TRBD1 might be the D (6 bases). Germline V lookup: CDR1 SGHRS, CDR2 YFSETQ. The CDR3 consists of 17 residues. V shed 0 bases and J shed 0 bases, with 13 bases lying between them. The CDR3 bases are TGCGCCAGCAGCTTGGCTCCGGGACAACTCTCTGGAAACACCATATATTTT. It codes for CASSLAPGQLSGNTIYF.

Many counts were recorded for this clonotype. The V call is TRBV28, the J call TRBJ1-2; D is perhaps TRBD1 (5 bases). The CDR3 consists of 13 residues. CDR1 and CDR2 from the germline V gene are MDHEN and SYDVKM. V was cut by 8 bases and J by 4 bases, with 14 bases left in between. Here the CDR3 reads CASAPQVLYGYTF. The CDR3 coding sequence is TGTGCCAGCGCACCACAGGTCCTCTATGGCTACACCTTC.

In this sample, this clonotype turned up many times. DNA for the CDR3: TGTGCCAGCAGTTTAAGGGTCGGGACTTCGCAGTTCTTC. It codes for CASSLRVGTSQFF. The V gene is TRBV12-3 or TRBV12-4, the J gene TRBJ2-1, with a tentative D call TRBD2 (6 bases). The CDR3 runs to 13 residues. The V gene lost 2 bases and the J gene lost 12 bases, with 14 bases spanning the gap.

Many counts were recorded for this clonotype. This chain links TRBV7-3 with TRBJ2-5; 7 bases are a match to TRBD1. Per the germline V gene, CDR1 is SGHTA and CDR2 is FQGTGA. J lost 4 bases, V lost 2 bases, and 4 bases had no gene match. This CDR3 comprises 14 residues. In nucleotides, the CDR3 is TGTGCCAGCAGCTTATTGCCAGGGGGAGAGACCCAGTACTTC. Its protein is CASSLLPGGETQYF.

Ten or more counts support this clonotype. The chain combines TRBV7-9 with TRBJ2-7; a weak D match, TRBD2 (5 bases). V was shortened by 5 bases and J by 0 bases, with 17 bases between the two germline ends. The CDR3 is 16 residues long. The germline CDR1 and CDR2 sequences are SEHNR and FQNEAQ (reference sequence). The CDR3 region has the DNA TGTGCCAGCAGCACCCCTAGAGGGAGCGGCTCCTACGAGCAGTACTTC. Translated, it gives CASSTPRGSGSYEQYF.

Points on this clonotype: With a much larger clone just one base away, this may be a read error. The chain recombines TRBV27 with TRBJ2-3; TRBD2 matches 8 bases. This CDR3 region has 14 residues. Per the germline V gene, CDR1 is MNHEY and CDR2 is SMNVEV (reference sequence). V gave up 5 bases and J gave up 4 bases; unmatched junction bases: 5. CDR3 DNA: TGTGCCAGCAGTAGAGCGGGAGAGCCAGATACGCAGTATTTT. Its translation: CASSRAGEPDTQYF.

A few counts support this clonotype. This chain uses TRBV5-4 with TRBJ2-3; the match to TRBD1 covers 7 bases. The CDR3 spans 15 residues. Per germline, CDR1 SGHNT and CDR2 YYREEE (reference sequence). V lost 5 bases, J lost 0 bases, and 6 bases stayed unmatched. CDR3 nucleotide sequence: TGTGCCAGCAGTAAAAAGGGGGCAAGCACAGATACGCAGTATTTT. Translating gives CASSKKGASTDTQYF.

This clonotype showed up just a few times. The chain combines TRBV6-5 with TRBJ2-1; D might be TRBD2 (5 bases). V was trimmed by 2 bases and J by 12 bases, leaving 17 bases between them. Germline V gene data show CDR1 as MNHEY and CDR2 as SVGAGI. The CDR3 is 14 amino acids. The CDR3 region has the DNA TGTGCCAGCAGTTACAGGAGGTCGGGCGATGGGCAGTTCTTC. The encoded protein is CASSYRRSGDGQFF.